Included here is one T cell receptor beta chain sequence, with context. This sample was included in a study of human T cells and chemical hapten exposure. The V gene's germline CDR1 is SGHRS and CDR2 YFSETQ. The CDR3 runs 13 residues. V lost 5 bases, J lost 9 bases, and 15 bases lay in between. Time point: healthy volunteer bleed at 2 weeks. The template was total RNA from unfractionated whole blood. TCRdb redid the calling of the RACE reads with MiXCR, one entry per CDR3 protein. The table lists around 130,000 distinct CDR3 sequences, approximately 9% of them singletons. This receptor was obtained from a male donor in good health. Some clones in this sample may be carry-over from other donors' samples. V is TRBV5-1 and J is TRBJ1-5; tentative D call: TRBD1 (5 bases). Sequences were obtained from whole blood. CDR3 in amino acids: CASRRDPPSPQHF. DNA for the CDR3: TGCGCCAGCAGGCGGGACCCCCCATCGCCCCAGCATTTT.